The subject of this entry is one TCR beta chain. Its target is not known. This sample is drawn from a study of glioma-infiltrating T cells. Trimming pared 6 bases from V and 5 bases from J, leaving 19 bases between. Germline values: CDR1 SEHNR, CDR2 FQNEAQ (reference sequence). The CDR3 spans 15 residues. Findings and limits, study-wide: Very few CDR3 sequences were shared between tissue and blood. Non-neoplastic patients had below-expected tissue-blood divergence, while all gliomas exceeded expectation.

The iRepertoire nested amplicon-rescue multiplex PCR amplified TCR alpha and beta CDR3s from RNA. TCRdb called the multiplex PCR reads again in MiXCR, with one record for every CDR3 protein. The table lists 150,000 to 200,000 distinct CDR3 sequences, over 40% of them singletons. This TCR derives from a human donor with low-grade glioma or glioblastoma, undergoing nonglioma brain surgery, or in good health (not recorded which). This chain joins TRBV7-9 and TRBJ2-5; D not certain. The sample comprised glioma tissue, nonneoplastic brain tissue, or PBMCs (not recorded which). The CDR3 region is CASRLSLGRSETQYF. As DNA, the CDR3 is TGTGCCAGCAGGCTATCACTGGGAAGGTCGGAGACCCAGTACTTC. Full variable domain (rest looked up from reference TRBV7-9 and TRBJ2-5): DTGVSQNPRHKITKRGQNVTFRCDPISEHNRLYWYRQTLGQGPEFLTYFQNEAQLEKSRLLSDRFSAERPKGSFSTLEIQRTEQGDSAMYLCASRLSLGRSETQYFGPGTRLLVL.